The next 25 T cell receptor beta chains were all read from a single sample in a study of T cell responses to AZD1222 COVID-19 vaccine. The assay was immunoSEQ multiplex PCR, and TCRdb's table has in-frame clones only and misses some. Of approximately 180,000 clones detected, almost 90% appear once; the ten largest clones hold 7.7%. Sequencing used peripheral blood, obtained on day 0 of AZD1222 vaccination. These receptors came from an adult in good health.

J is TRBJ1-2 and V is TRBV15, with D perhaps TRBD1 (5 bases). CDR3 length equals 18 residues. CDR1 and CDR2 (germline): LNHNV, YYDKDF (reference sequence). V gave up 0 bases and J gave up 4 bases, with 21 bases separating them. The CDR3 bases are TGTGCCACCAGCAGAGATCGGGGAGGGTGGGACCTCCTCTATGGCTACACCTTC. Amino acid sequence: CATSRDRGGWDLLYGYTF.

The chain recombines TRBV6-6 with TRBJ1-6; D is undetermined. The ends were cut back, 0 bases at V and 9 bases at J, with 9 bases in the middle. This CDR3 spans 14 amino acids. Germline CDR1 and CDR2: MNHNY and SVGAGI (reference sequence). The CDR3: CASSYSGRSSPLHF. The CDR3 nucleotides read TGTGCCAGCAGTTACTCGGGCAGGAGTTCACCCCTCCACTTT.

The count of this clone is one. The chain uses TRBV14 and TRBJ1-2; D gene uncertain. The CDR3 consists of 13 residues. V gave up 3 bases and J gave up 6 bases, with 11 bases separating them. Germline V gene lookup returns CDR1 SGHDN and CDR2 FVKESK. The CDR3 is CASSQGYRDGYTF. The CDR3 DNA sequence: TGTGCCAGCAGCCAGGGATACAGAGATGGCTACACCTTC.

This sequence joins TRBV4-1 and TRBJ1-2, with 11 bases that match TRBD1. This CDR3 spans 16 amino acids. Trimming at V came to 1 base and at J to 5 bases, leaving 6 bases not matched to a gene. The germline gives CDR1 MGHRA, CDR2 YSYEKL. CDR3: CASSQGTGGGGYGYTF. CDR3 DNA sequence: TGCGCCAGCAGCCAAGGGACAGGGGGCGGTGGGTATGGCTACACCTTC.

This sequence joins TRBV2 and TRBJ1-6; 10 nucleotides match TRBD1. The germline gives CDR1 SNHLY, CDR2 FYNNEI. CDR3 length: 14 amino acids. Trimming removed 7 bases from V and 6 bases from J; junction bases left unmatched: 3. The CDR3 here is CASKGTGANSPLHF. The CDR3 nucleotides are TGTGCCAGCAAAGGGACAGGGGCTAATTCACCCCTCCACTTT. The full variable domain, its missing parts supplied by reference TRBV2 and TRBJ1-6, is EPEVTQTPSHQVTQMGQEVILRCVPISNHLYFYWYRQILGQKVEFLVSFYNNEISEKSEIFDDQFSVERPDGSNFTLKIRSTKLEDSAMYFCASKGTGANSPLHFGNGTRLTVT.

This chain connects TRBV21-1 to TRBJ1-6. TRBV21-1 represents a pseudogene. This CDR3 spans 16 amino acids. In nucleotides, the CDR3 is TGTGCCAGCAGCAAAAGGGAAGGTGGCTATAATTCACCCCTCCACTTT. Residues: CASSKREGGYNSPLHF.

The CDR3 is CASSIVGFGEQYF. The CDR3 DNA reads as TGTGCCAGTAGTATAGTGGGTTTTGGCGAGCAGTACTTC. The rearrangement links TRBV19 to TRBJ2-7, with D unresolved. The CDR3 contains 13 residues. CDR1 is LNHDA and CDR2 is SQIVND in the germline V gene (reference sequence). V was cut by 1 base and J by 6 bases, with 10 bases left in between.

The genes are TRBV2 and TRBJ1-1; TRBD1 matches at 8 bases. This CDR3 has 13 amino acids. Germline values: CDR1 SNHLY, CDR2 FYNNEI. Trimming took 8 bases from V and 1 from J; bases not matched to a gene: 3. The CDR3 reads CASGTGPNTEAFF. The CDR3, as DNA: TGTGCCAGCGGGACAGGTCCGAACACTGAAGCTTTCTTT.

The chain has TRBV4-1 and TRBJ2-3; D is unresolved. Trimming pared 1 base from V and 0 bases from J, leaving 8 bases between. The CDR3 runs 15 residues. Germline V CDR1 and CDR2: MGHRA, YSYEKL. In DNA form, the CDR3 reads TGCGCCAGCAGCCAAGTCCGATCTAGCACAGATACGCAGTATTTT. As protein: CASSQVRSSTDTQYF.

V usage is TRBV19 and J usage is TRBJ2-3; no firm D call. The V and J ends lost 5 bases and 0 bases respectively, with 18 bases between them. The CDR3 totals 17 residues. Germline CDR1 is LNHDA and CDR2 is SQIVND (reference sequence). The CDR3 DNA reads as TGTGCCAGTAGTGCACGCGTCCCAGAGTTAAGCACAGATACGCAGTATTTT. It yields the protein CASSARVPELSTDTQYF. Full variable domain (remainder filled in from reference TRBV19 and TRBJ2-3): DGGITQSPKYLFRKEGQNVTLSCEQNLNHDAMYWYRQDPGQGLRLIYYSQIVNDFQKGDIAEGYSVSREKKESFPLTVTSAQKNPTAFYLCASSARVPELSTDTQYFGPGTRLTVL.

The CDR3 nucleotides read TGTGCCACGGCACCCAGGGACAGCTCTTCGGAGCCCCAGCATTTT. Protein product: CATAPRDSSSEPQHF. V gene TRBV10-3 combines with J gene TRBJ1-5, with TRBD1 matching 7 bases. This CDR3 spans 15 amino acids. V lost 10 bases to trimming and J lost 8 bases; unmatched junction nucleotides: 17. Germline values: CDR1 ENHRY, CDR2 SYGVKD.

The chain is built from TRBV7-6 and TRBJ2-3; D tentatively reads TRBD1 or TRBD2 (5 bases each). Germline CDR1 and CDR2: SGHVS and FNYEAQ. This CDR3 is built from 15 residues. V shed 5 bases and J shed 6 bases, with 18 bases lying between them. CDR3 DNA: TGTGCCAGCAGCCCAGGGCTGGGGGAAGAGGATACGCAGTATTTT. Amino acid sequence: CASSPGLGEEDTQYF.

J is TRBJ1-2 and V is TRBV15; D is unclear. V lost 4 bases and J lost 4, with 16 bases in between. Germline lookup yields CDR1 LNHNV and CDR2 YYDKDF (reference sequence). The CDR3 contains 15 residues. CDR3 residues: CATSTVVNPPYGYTF. DNA for the CDR3: TGTGCCACCAGCACCGTGGTGAATCCCCCCTATGGCTACACCTTC. Variable domain in full (rest from reference TRBV15 and TRBJ1-2): DAMVIQNPRYQVTQFGKPVTLSCSQTLNHNVMYWYQQKSSQAPKLLFHYYDKDFNNEADTPDNFQSRRPNTSFCFLDIRSPGLGDTAMYLCATSTVVNPPYGYTFGSGTRLTVV.

This chain uses TRBV4-3 with TRBJ2-7; TRBD1 matches at 8 bases. The CDR3 consists of 19 residues. Germline CDR1 reads LGHNA; CDR2 reads YSLEER. V was clipped by 0 bases and J by 6 bases; unmatched bases: 19. The CDR3: CASSQDLVGRGQVRGEQYF. As DNA, the CDR3 is TGCGCCAGCAGCCAAGATCTGGTGGGCAGGGGGCAAGTCCGCGGCGAGCAGTACTTC.

In its sample, this clone was seen once. The chain recombines TRBV7-8 with TRBJ1-5, with a weak D call TRBD1 (6 bases). The CDR3 has 15 amino acids. Trimming took 3 bases from V and 2 from J, leaving 11 bases between them. Germline V lookup: CDR1 SGHVS, CDR2 FQNEAQ. CDR3 bases: TGTGCCAGCAGCTTGTTACAGGGTGGCAATCAGCCCCAGCATTTT. It is translated as CASSLLQGGNQPQHF.

This clone showed up just a few times. The V call is TRBV19, the J call TRBJ2-2; 9 positions agree with TRBD1. Germline V CDR1 and CDR2: LNHDA, SQIVND (reference sequence). There are 14 residues in the CDR3. The V and J ends lost 5 bases and 8 bases, in that order; junction bases with no gene match: 6. CDR3 sequence reads: CASSERGQGGELFF. CDR3 nucleotides: TGTGCCAGTAGTGAACGGGGACAGGGTGGGGAGCTGTTTTTT.

The rearrangement joins TRBV28 to TRBJ1-5, with D possibly being TRBD1 (6 bases). This CDR3 region has 15 residues. Trimming pared 5 bases from V and 2 bases from J, leaving 13 bases between. Germline CDR1 is MDHEN and CDR2 is SYDVKM. CDR3 DNA sequence: TGTGCCAGCAGTCGGACAGCCGAAGGCAATCAGCCCCAGCATTTT. It yields the protein CASSRTAEGNQPQHF.

Turning to this clone: A junction end diverges from the germline sequence, so it may reflect a read error. V gene TRBV7-2 combines with J gene TRBJ1-5, with D perhaps TRBD1 (6 bases). The CDR3 length is 15 residues. Germline V gene data show CDR1 as SGHTA and CDR2 as FQGNSA. The CDR3 DNA reads TGTGCCAGCAGCCCAATTGGAGGGGGAGAACAGCCCCTGCATTTT. Encoded protein: CASSPIGGGEQPLHF. The full variable domain, its missing parts supplied by reference TRBV7-2 and TRBJ1-5, is GAGVSQSPSNKVTEKGKDVELRCDPISGHTALYWYRQSLGQGLEFLIYFQGNSAPDKSGLPSDRFSAERTGGSVSTLTIQRTQQEDSAVYLCASSPIGGGEQPLHFGDGTRLSIL.

This clone was observed a few times. Other DNA sequences in the sample encode the same CDR3. V usage is TRBV19 and J usage is TRBJ2-1, with 7 bases fitting TRBD1. The V gene's germline CDR1 is LNHDA and CDR2 SQIVND (reference sequence). This CDR3 spans 15 amino acids. V shed 6 bases, J shed 0 bases, and the junction held 5 bases outside the gene matches. The DNA of the CDR3 is TGTGCCAGTAGGCTGGACAGGAGCTCCTACAATGAGCAGTTCTTC. As protein: CASRLDRSSYNEQFF.

The chain has TRBV19 and TRBJ1-2; D might be TRBD1 (6 bases). This CDR3 comprises 11 residues. In germline, CDR1 is LNHDA, CDR2 SQIVND (reference sequence). V lost 10 bases and J 7 bases, leaving 13 bases between the germline ends. The CDR3 protein is CATESRGGYTF. In DNA, the CDR3 is TGTGCCACCGAAAGCAGGGGTGGCTACACCTTC. The whole variable domain, filled in from reference TRBV19 and TRBJ1-2, reads DGGITQSPKYLFRKEGQNVTLSCEQNLNHDAMYWYRQDPGQGLRLIYYSQIVNDFQKGDIAEGYSVSREKKESFPLTVTSAQKNPTAFYLCATESRGGYTFGSGTRLTVV.

The chain has TRBV4-1 and TRBJ2-1, with 13 bases aligning to TRBD2. CDR1 is MGHRA, CDR2 YSYEKL, per germline. V shed 11 bases and J 7 bases; nucleotides not matched to a gene: 14. The CDR3 totals 16 residues. In DNA form, the CDR3 reads TGCGCCCGCCGCCGCCAGGGACTAGCGGGGCCTAATGAGCAGTTCTTC. Residues: CARRRQGLAGPNEQFF.

The rearrangement joins TRBV29-1 to TRBJ1-2, with a possible D match to TRBD1 (5 bases). This CDR3 has 13 amino acids. Trimming stripped 7 bases from V and 4 bases from J, with 16 bases between. In germline, CDR1 is SQVTM, CDR2 ANQGSEA. CDR3 loop: CSGAPQGGYGYTF. The CDR3 coding sequence is TGCAGCGGGGCCCCTCAGGGAGGCTATGGCTACACCTTC.

The chain combines TRBV24-1 with TRBJ2-5, with a tentative D call TRBD1 (6 bases). The CDR3 extends over 15 amino acids. V dropped 5 bases and J dropped 5 bases, with 17 bases sitting between them. The germline gives CDR1 KGHDR, CDR2 SFDVKD. The CDR3 here is CATSVPGAFPETQYF. In nucleotides, the CDR3 is TGTGCCACCAGTGTACCAGGGGCATTCCCGGAGACCCAGTACTTC.

Here the CDR3 reads CASSLVAGSANQPQHF. For the CDR3, the DNA is TGTGCCAGCAGCTTAGTGGCAGGTTCTGCCAATCAGCCCCAGCATTTT. The V call is TRBV7-2, the J call TRBJ1-5; D ambiguous. CDR1 and CDR2 (germline): SGHTA, FQGNSA. The CDR3 consists of 16 residues. V gave up 1 base and J gave up 3 bases, with 13 bases separating them.

This clone appeared a single time. The V call is TRBV15, the J call TRBJ1-4; 8 bases are shared with TRBD1. The CDR3 length is 16 residues. Germline CDR1 and CDR2: LNHNV and YYDKDF (reference sequence). The trim removed 3 bases at V and 4 bases at J, leaving 7 bases unmatched. The CDR3: CATSRPTGANNEKLFF. In DNA form, the CDR3 reads TGTGCCACCAGCAGGCCGACAGGGGCGAATAATGAAAAACTGTTTTTT. The variable domain in full, with the rest retrieved from reference TRBV15 and TRBJ1-4, is DAMVIQNPRYQVTQFGKPVTLSCSQTLNHNVMYWYQQKSSQAPKLLFHYYDKDFNNEADTPDNFQSRRPNTSFCFLDIRSPGLGDTAMYLCATSRPTGANNEKLFFGSGTQLSVL.